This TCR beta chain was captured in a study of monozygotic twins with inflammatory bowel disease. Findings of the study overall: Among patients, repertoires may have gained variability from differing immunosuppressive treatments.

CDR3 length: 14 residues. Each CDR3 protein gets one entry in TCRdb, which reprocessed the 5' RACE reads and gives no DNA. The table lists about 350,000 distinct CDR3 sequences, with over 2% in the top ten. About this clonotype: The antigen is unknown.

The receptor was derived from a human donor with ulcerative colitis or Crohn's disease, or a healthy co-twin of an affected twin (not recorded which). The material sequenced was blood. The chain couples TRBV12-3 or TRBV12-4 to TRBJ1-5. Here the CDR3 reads CASSFSGKNQPQHF.